This T cell receptor beta chain was identified during a study of cytomegalovirus exposure and HLA in healthy donors. On this clone itself: Its antigen is still unknown.

Germline lookup yields CDR1 LNHDA and CDR2 SQIVND (reference sequence). The germline V and J ends were trimmed by 4 bases and 1 base, with 10 bases remaining between them. The CDR3 is 14 residues long. General study results and limits: The records held CMV serostatus as the only immune exposure information.

Primers included in the PCR were 60 Vbeta and 13 Jbeta primers. Some clones are missing from TCRdb's copy, which holds only in-frame ones; the method was immunoSEQ multiplex PCR. The table lists 95,000 to 150,000 clones, around 80% of them singletons. This chain links TRBV19 with TRBJ1-2; possibly TRBD1 for D (5 bases). This TCR was recovered from a female donor in good health and CMV-seropositive. The source material was PBMCs. In DNA form, the CDR3 reads TGTGCCAGTAGTACGCACAGGCTTAACTATGGCTACACCTTC. Encoded protein: CASSTHRLNYGYTF.